This record covers a single TCR beta chain. What it binds is not known. PCR employed 60 Vbeta and 13 Jbeta primers. Using immunoSEQ multiplex PCR, the repertoire was profiled, and TCRdb retains in-frame clones only, with some absent. The sample consists of 130,000 or so clones, about four fifths of them appearing once. This entry comes from a study of cytomegalovirus exposure and HLA in healthy donors. Study observations and caveats: The listing of roughly 160 TCR beta chains classed them as cytomegalovirus-associated.

CDR1 is SNHLY and CDR2 is FYNNEI in the germline V gene. V lost 1 base and J lost 3, with 9 bases in between. The CDR3 has 15 residues. Sequencing used PBMCs. This sequence was found in a male donor in good health and CMV-seronegative. The V gene is TRBV2, the J gene TRBJ2-2; D is unresolved. The chain's CDR3 is CASSEGPEDTGELFF. The CDR3 DNA reads as TGTGCCAGCAGTGAAGGGCCCGAGGACACCGGGGAGCTGTTTTTT.